This TCR beta chain came from a study of vaccination and CD4 T cells after COVID-19. With the Oncomine TCR Beta short-read assay, DNA from cultured CD4+ T cells was sequenced. TCRdb reprocessed the PCR reads via MiXCR and lists one record per CDR3 protein. The data show about 20,000 distinct CDR3 sequences, about a third seen once. About this clonotype: The antigen is not known.

Time point: late sampling 161 to 241 days after vaccination in a few convalescent patients. Described treatment: approximately 9-day PBMC culture with coronavirus spike peptide pools or control peptides (ViraFEST assay). V lost 3 bases to trimming and J lost 3 bases; unmatched junction nucleotides: 3. CDR3 size: 14 residues. Germline V gene data show CDR1 as DFQATT and CDR2 as SNEGSKA (reference sequence). The chain uses TRBV20-1 and TRBJ2-1; 9 nucleotides agree with TRBD1. The sequence was collected from a human donor who had recovered from COVID-19. Sequences were derived from CD4+ T cells from blood, cultured in vitro, sampled about 7 months after SARS-CoV-2 vaccination. The CDR3: CSARRDRDYNEQFF. The CDR3 nucleotides are TGCAGTGCTAGGCGGGACAGGGACTACAATGAGCAGTTCTTC.